This T cell receptor (beta chain) was identified during a study of T cell responses to AZD1222 COVID-19 vaccine. The CDR3 spans 16 residues. Germline CDR1 and CDR2: MGHRA and YSYEKL. V gave up 1 base and J gave up 7 bases; unmatched junction bases: 6. Sequencing used immunoSEQ multiplex PCR; TCRdb keeps in-frame clones, though not all of them. The sample has over 120,000 clones; over 90% are singletons. Sequencing used peripheral blood, obtained on day 0 of AZD1222 vaccination. This clonotype was sampled from an adult in good health. The chain employs TRBV4-1 and TRBJ1-4; 10 bases map to TRBD1. CDR3 amino acids: CASSQVDRGLVEKLFF. CDR3 nucleotides: TGCGCCAGCAGCCAAGTAGACAGGGGGCTCGTTGAAAAACTGTTTTTT.